This T cell receptor beta chain stems from a study of molecular identifiers for immune sequencing clone quantification. Study-level findings and limits: Sharing of a barcode by identical TCR molecules could cause highly expanded clone sizes to be underestimated.

Previously described methods with listed TCR primers produced the bulk TCR libraries. TCRdb ran MiXCR on the PCR reads and lists one entry per CDR3 protein. The data show under 600,000 distinct CDR3 sequences, about 26% seen once. This clonotype was recorded at least ten times. Its antigen is unidentified. This sequence was found in a human donor in good health. Some libraries in this study had Jurkat cell RNA spiked in. The sequenced material came from naive CD8+ T cells from blood, with Jurkat cell RNA spiked in. Indicated subset: FACS-sorted CD8+CD4-CCR7+CD45RA+ naive T cells.

The CDR3 is CASSFGGTYEQYF. DNA of the CDR3: TGTGCCAGCAGTTTCGGAGGCACCTACGAGCAGTACTTC. The chain is built from TRBV7-2 and TRBJ2-7; tentative D call: TRBD2 (5 bases). The germline CDR1 and CDR2 sequences are SGHTA and FQGNSA. The CDR3 is 13 residues long. Trimming took off 6 bases at V and 2 bases at J, with 11 bases between the two ends.